This T cell receptor (beta chain) comes out of a study of vaccination and CD4 T cells after COVID-19. The germline gives CDR1 SQVTM, CDR2 ANQGSEA. Deletions cut 4 bases from V and 5 bases from J, with 12 bases between. The CDR3 contains 13 residues. Treatment: roughly ten-day PBMC culture with coronavirus spike peptide pools or control peptides (ViraFEST assay). ViraFEST used peptide pools to expand antigen-specific T cells before TCR sequencing. CD4+ T cells that had been cultured provided DNA sequenced with the Oncomine TCR Beta short-read assay. The authors extracted genomic DNA from cultured CD4+ T cells. MiXCR, applied by TCRdb to the PCR reads, yields one record per CDR3 protein. The sample consists of 11,000 to 15,000 distinct CDR3 sequences, around a third of them appearing once. This clonotype has only a few counts. The antigen is unknown.

The chain recombines TRBV29-1 with TRBJ1-5; tentatively, D is TRBD1 (5 bases). The sequencing used CD4+ T cells from blood, cultured in vitro, collected after SARS-CoV-2 vaccination. The sequence came from a human donor who had recovered from COVID-19. Here the CDR3 DNA reads TGCAGCGTTGGGCCCGGGGGAGATCAGCCCCAGCATTTT. This sequence encodes CSVGPGGDQPQHF.